These 20 T cell receptor beta chains originate from one sample sequenced in a study of T cells and Merkel cell carcinoma outcomes. Libraries were prepared by immunoSEQ multiplex PCR; TCRdb keeps only in-frame clonotypes and omits some of them. The repertoire holds about 15,000 clones, with roughly 92% as singletons. Sequencing was performed on tumor tissue from Merkel cell carcinoma. The receptors were gathered from a human donor with Merkel cell carcinoma.

V gene TRBV5-1 combines with J gene TRBJ2-3; 7 bases fit TRBD2. Trimming cost V 2 bases and J 0 bases; bases outside gene matches: 3. This CDR3 has 15 residues. Germline V gene data show CDR1 as SGHRS and CDR2 as YFSETQ. CDR3: CASSFPSGSTDTQYF. CDR3 in DNA: TGCGCCAGCAGCTTCCCTAGCGGTAGCACAGATACGCAGTATTTT.

On this clone: Other DNA sequences within the sample encode an identical CDR3. The rearrangement uses TRBV7-3 and TRBJ2-7; maybe TRBD2 (6 bases). The V end lost 5 bases, the J end lost 3 bases, and 14 bases lay between the germline ends. The CDR3 sequence is 14 residues long. Germline CDR1 is SGHTA and CDR2 is FQGTGA. The CDR3 nucleotides are TGTGCCAGCAGCCCCATGGGGGGACTCTACGAGCAGTACTTC. Translated, it gives CASSPMGGLYEQYF.

The CDR3 spells CASSYSQRRAFF. Here the CDR3 DNA reads TGTGCCAGCAGTTACTCTCAGAGAAGGGCTTTCTTT. The rearrangement joins TRBV6-5 to TRBJ1-1; D is unclear. Trimming cost V 0 bases and J 11 bases, with 10 bases left between them. The CDR3 spans 12 residues. From germline, CDR1 is MNHEY and CDR2 SVGAGI.

This chain connects TRBV5-4 to TRBJ2-3, with 12 bases that match TRBD2. The CDR3 spans 14 residues. The J segment lost 5 bases and the V segment lost 4 bases, leaving 2 bases of the junction unmatched. The germline V gene encodes CDR1 SGHNT and CDR2 YYREEE (reference sequence). The CDR3 loop reads CASSLGLAGDTQYF. CDR3 bases: TGTGCCAGCAGCCTGGGACTAGCGGGAGATACGCAGTATTTT.

The chain combines TRBV30 with TRBJ2-2, with 12 bases identical to TRBD1. This CDR3 is built from 15 residues. Trimming at V came to 6 bases and at J to 3 bases, leaving 5 bases not matched to a gene. Looked up from germline, CDR1 is GTSNPN and CDR2 is SVGIG (reference sequence). Here the CDR3 DNA reads TGTGCCTGTCCCCGGGACAGGGGGCACACCGGGGAGCTGTTTTTT. Its protein product is CACPRDRGHTGELFF.

V is TRBV29-1 and J is TRBJ2-3; D might be TRBD2 (6 bases). This CDR3 spans 15 amino acids. The V gene lost 7 bases and the J gene lost 0 bases, with 17 bases spanning the gap. Germline assignment: CDR1 SQVTM and CDR2 ANQGSEA. In DNA form, the CDR3 reads TGCAGCGCCATCGGGACTCTTTCTAGCACAGATACGCAGTATTTT. Encoded protein: CSAIGTLSSTDTQYF.

The chain joins TRBV19 to TRBJ1-1; D uncertain. V was clipped by 6 bases and J by 2 bases, with 13 bases between them. This CDR3 spans 14 amino acids. CDR1 LNHDA and CDR2 SQIVND come from the germline V gene (reference sequence). CDR3 region: CASSNRELNTEAFF. The CDR3, as DNA: TGTGCCAGTAGCAACCGGGAATTAAACACTGAAGCTTTCTTT.

This chain connects TRBV29-1 to TRBJ2-1; D may match TRBD1 or TRBD2 (5 bases each). The germline V gene has CDR1 SQVTM and CDR2 ANQGSEA. This CDR3 has 13 residues. With 4 bases removed from V and 1 base from J, the gap between germline ends came to 8 bases. The CDR3 coding sequence is TGCAGCGTTGTGGGGGATTCCTACAATGAGCAGTTCTTC. Translated: CSVVGDSYNEQFF.

V is TRBV4-3 and J is TRBJ1-5, with 10 bases matching TRBD1. With V trimmed by 11 bases and J by 6 bases, 4 bases remained unmatched. The germline V gene encodes CDR1 LGHNA and CDR2 YSLEER. CDR3 length equals 12 residues. The CDR3 DNA sequence: TGCGCCGACCGGGACAGGGGTCAGCCCCAGCATTTT. Residues: CADRDRGQPQHF.

This clone was seen only once. V usage is TRBV29-1 and J usage is TRBJ2-3, with a tentative D call TRBD2 (5 bases). CDR1 SQVTM and CDR2 ANQGSEA come from the germline V gene. The CDR3 is 13 residues long. V was pared by 2 bases and J by 0 bases, with 6 bases between. The CDR3 sequence: CSVETGSTDTQYF. DNA of the CDR3: TGCAGCGTTGAAACGGGGAGCACAGATACGCAGTATTTT.

The chain is built from TRBV18 and TRBJ1-1; no firm D call. The germline gives CDR1 KGHSH, CDR2 LQKENI. V lost 4 bases, J lost 0 bases, and 6 bases lay in between. This CDR3 region has 13 residues. Here the CDR3 reads CASSLRLNTEAFF. In DNA, the CDR3 is TGTGCCAGCTCACTTCGTCTGAACACTGAAGCTTTCTTT.

V and J are TRBV11-2 and TRBJ2-2; no firm D call. V gave up 6 bases and J gave up 4 bases, with 9 bases separating them. The germline gives CDR1 SGHAT, CDR2 FQNNGV. The CDR3 length is 13 residues. The CDR3 here is CASRAGSTGELFF. The CDR3 DNA sequence: TGTGCCAGCAGAGCCGGGTCCACCGGGGAGCTGTTTTTT.

This clone was counted a few times. The chain uses TRBV7-9 and TRBJ1-1; D is ambiguous. CDR3 size: 12 residues. Trimming removed 3 bases from V and 3 bases from J, with 5 bases in between. CDR1 and CDR2 from the germline V gene are SEHNR and FQNEAQ (reference sequence). CDR3 DNA: TGTGCCAGCAGCTTCGGGGACACTGAAGCTTTCTTT. It translates to CASSFGDTEAFF.

The V and J genes are TRBV7-2 and TRBJ2-7; D possibly corresponds to TRBD1 (5 bases). Trimming took 4 bases from V and 3 from J, leaving 10 bases between them. CDR3 length: 13 amino acids. Germline V gene sequence: CDR1 SGHTA, CDR2 FQGNSA. CDR3 nucleotide sequence: TGTGCCAGCAGCTCAGGACACCACTACGAGCAGTACTTC. This gives the protein CASSSGHHYEQYF.

The gene calls are TRBV5-1 and TRBJ1-2; D call uncertain. The CDR3 runs 11 residues. The V gene lost 4 bases and the J gene lost 5 bases, with 6 bases spanning the gap. The germline CDR1 and CDR2 sequences are SGHRS and YFSETQ. Here the CDR3 DNA reads TGCGCCAGCAGCCCGGGGTATGGCTACACCTTC. Its translation is CASSPGYGYTF.

The rearrangement uses TRBV27 and TRBJ1-1, with D hard to call. The CDR3 consists of 13 residues. Trimming removed 1 base from V and 4 bases from J, with 7 bases in between. Germline V CDR1 and CDR2: MNHEY, SMNVEV (reference sequence). CDR3 loop: CASSLYVGTEAFF. The CDR3 DNA is TGTGCCAGCAGTTTATATGTGGGCACTGAAGCTTTCTTT.

The rearrangement links TRBV5-1 to TRBJ2-2, with D possibly TRBD1 on 6 matching bases. V was trimmed by 5 bases and J by 1 base, leaving 15 bases between them. Germline V gives CDR1 SGHRS, CDR2 YFSETQ. There are 16 residues in the CDR3. The CDR3 sequence is CASSETGPLNTGELFF. In DNA form, the CDR3 reads TGCGCCAGCAGTGAAACAGGGCCCCTGAACACCGGGGAGCTGTTTTTT.

This chain uses TRBV2 with TRBJ1-1, with 8 bases fitting TRBD1. The ends lost 4 bases at V and 1 base at J; junction bases unmatched: 2. The CDR3 sequence is 14 residues long. The germline V gene encodes CDR1 SNHLY and CDR2 FYNNEI. CDR3 nucleotides: TGTGCCAGCAGTGCGACAGGGGCGAACACTGAAGCTTTCTTT. It codes for CASSATGANTEAFF.

The chain couples TRBV29-1 to TRBJ2-1, with D possibly being TRBD1 (5 bases). The CDR3 is 11 residues long. From germline, CDR1 is SQVTM and CDR2 ANQGSEA. The germline V and J ends were trimmed by 6 bases and 8 bases, with 11 bases remaining between them. CDR3 nucleotides: TGCAGCGTGCAGGGTTGGGATGAGCAGTTCTTC. It is translated as CSVQGWDEQFF.

V usage is TRBV5-1 and J usage is TRBJ2-7; perhaps TRBD1 as D (6 bases). Germline lookup yields CDR1 SGHRS and CDR2 YFSETQ. CDR3 length: 15 amino acids. With 2 bases removed from V and 6 bases from J, the gap between germline ends came to 18 bases. This CDR3 is CASSFSPGAEGEQYF. CDR3 bases: TGCGCCAGCAGCTTTTCCCCAGGGGCAGAGGGCGAGCAGTACTTC.